The following is a T cell receptor (beta chain) sequence with its context. The target of this receptor is not known. Base qualities are not recorded, but no much larger clone differs from it by a single base. The trial excluded patients who had a history of autoimmune disease or were on systemic immunosuppression. Peripheral blood for TCR sequencing was drawn from every dose cohort at baseline, at cycle 4 day 1 and at cycle 7 day 1. Samples were obtained from an open-label, multicenter, first-in-human phase I dose-escalation trial of ivuxolimab. Adults with locally advanced or metastatic head and neck squamous cell, hepatocellular, melanoma or renal cell carcinoma were enrolled in the trial. Before TCR sequencing, CD4+ and CD8+ T cells were separately sorted from peripheral blood. This entry is derived from a study of OX40 agonist ivuxolimab in advanced cancers. A note on the overall study: Ivuxolimab, which targeted the costimulatory receptor OX40 (CD134), was an agonistic, fully human IgG2 monoclonal antibody. Intravenous ivuxolimab was administered to patients every 2 weeks at six dose levels: 0.01, 0.1, 0.3, 1.5, 3 and 10 mg/kg. Of the approximately 53 patients in dose escalation, about 19 had hepatocellular carcinoma, some 15 had melanoma, 9 had renal cell carcinoma and 9 had head and neck cancer. The dose-escalation cohort was roughly 83% male with a mean age of around 62 years, ranging from roughly 23 to 90. Patients were allowed to have had prior anti-PD-1, anti-PD-L1 or anti-CTLA-4 therapy, and around 41% of the dose-escalation patients had previously received checkpoint inhibitors. Partial responses occurred in three dose-escalation patients: two with cutaneous melanoma and one with hepatocellular carcinoma. Peripheral TCRbeta sequencing was intended to test whether TCR sequence diversity was altered and clonal T-cell expansion was caused by ivuxolimab. The monotherapy dose-escalation portion (N ≈ 50 patients) of the phase I ivuxolimab trial is reported in the paper.

Genomic DNA was isolated from the sorted cells so that the TCRbeta CDR3 region could be sequenced. The immunoSEQ Assay was used for sequencing of TCRbeta CDR3 regions. Drawn from immuneACCESS, this table holds only the in-frame rearrangements with V and J called that TCRdb kept. Clones are partly lost; checked studies trace under half to an unresolved V gene and leave the rest unexplained. The sample yields 75,000 to 90,000 clones; more than 80% were counted once. The biggest ten clones account for approximately 11% of the sample. What the authors observed across the whole study: On average, CD8+ T cells showed more expanded clones than CD4+ T cells after ivuxolimab. In the 0.1-3.0 mg/kg groups, partial responders had among the lowest normalized peripheral clonal expansion, particularly in CD8+ T cells. Antigen specificity was not determined for the clonally expanded peripheral T cells. Low levels of normalized T-cell clonal expansion were also seen in some patients who did not respond. At doses from 0.1 to 3.0 mg/kg, clonal expansion was seen in both CD4+ and CD8+ blood T cells between baseline and week 6.

The receptor was derived from an adult with an advanced solid tumor such as melanoma, head and neck, liver or kidney cancer. The material was CD4+ or CD8+ T cells sorted from blood, obtained in a trial of the OX40 agonist ivuxolimab.

The sequenced DNA is TGCAGCGTCCCGGGACAGAGCCTCTACAATGAGCAGTTCTTC. Its translation reads: CSVPGQSLYNEQFF. The rearranged chain carries TRBV29-1 and TRBJ2-1, and TRBD1 matches 7 of the central bases. V ends up 6 bases short and J 3 bases short, with an unmatched junction base count of 8. The germline V gene provides CDR1 SQVTM and CDR2 ANQGSEA. The cysteine opens and the phenylalanine closes a CDR3 of 14 amino acids. CDR3 DNA only is kept here, 42 bases in frame from base 1.